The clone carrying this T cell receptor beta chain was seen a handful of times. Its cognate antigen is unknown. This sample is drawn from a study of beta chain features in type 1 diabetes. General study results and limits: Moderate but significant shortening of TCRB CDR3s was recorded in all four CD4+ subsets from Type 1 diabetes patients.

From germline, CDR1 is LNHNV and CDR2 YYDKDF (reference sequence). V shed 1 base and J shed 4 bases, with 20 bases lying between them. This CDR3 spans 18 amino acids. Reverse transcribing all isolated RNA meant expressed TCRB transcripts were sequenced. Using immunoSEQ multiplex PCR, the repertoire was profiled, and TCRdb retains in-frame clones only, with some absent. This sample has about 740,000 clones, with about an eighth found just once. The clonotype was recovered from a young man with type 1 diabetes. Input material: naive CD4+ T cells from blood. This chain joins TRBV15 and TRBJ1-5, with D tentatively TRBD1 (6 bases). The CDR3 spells CATSRVPSTGSGNQPQHF. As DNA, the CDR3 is TGTGCCACCAGCAGAGTCCCGTCTACAGGGTCGGGGAATCAGCCCCAGCATTTT.